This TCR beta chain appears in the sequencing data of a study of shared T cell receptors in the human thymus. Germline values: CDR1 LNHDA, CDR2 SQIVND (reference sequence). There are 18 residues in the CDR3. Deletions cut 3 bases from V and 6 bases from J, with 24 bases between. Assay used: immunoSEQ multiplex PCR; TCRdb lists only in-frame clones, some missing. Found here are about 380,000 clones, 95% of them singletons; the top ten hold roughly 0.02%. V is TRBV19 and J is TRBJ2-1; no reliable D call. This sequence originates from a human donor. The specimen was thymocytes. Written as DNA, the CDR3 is TGTGCCAGTAGTATGTATCGAAGGGCCTGTGCGAAAAGCAATGAGCAGTTCTTC. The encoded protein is CASSMYRRACAKSNEQFF.